The text below deals with one T cell receptor beta chain. There are 14 residues in the CDR3. Germline CDR1 is SGHDT and CDR2 is YYEEEE. V was pared by 3 bases and J by 2 bases, with 11 bases between. All unsorted peripheral T cells were captured because whole blood was used without fractionation. The data stem from a study of HIV-infected patients and healthy controls. Reverse transcription used about 500 ng RNA and constant-region primers for alpha and beta. Each of the alpha and beta chains got its own library through chain-specific third strand synthesis with indices. Priming off the SP2 site generated the second strand. MiXCR, applied by TCRdb to the 5' RACE reads, yields one record per CDR3 protein. The table has around 20,000 distinct CDR3 sequences, roughly an eighth seen once.

The rearrangement links TRBV5-6 to TRBJ1-2; a possible D gene is TRBD1 (5 bases). The sequencing input was blood. The TCR originated in an adult in good health. In DNA form, the CDR3 reads TGTGCCAGCAGCTACGGGACGGAAAACTATGGCTACACCTTC. Protein sequence: CASSYGTENYGYTF.